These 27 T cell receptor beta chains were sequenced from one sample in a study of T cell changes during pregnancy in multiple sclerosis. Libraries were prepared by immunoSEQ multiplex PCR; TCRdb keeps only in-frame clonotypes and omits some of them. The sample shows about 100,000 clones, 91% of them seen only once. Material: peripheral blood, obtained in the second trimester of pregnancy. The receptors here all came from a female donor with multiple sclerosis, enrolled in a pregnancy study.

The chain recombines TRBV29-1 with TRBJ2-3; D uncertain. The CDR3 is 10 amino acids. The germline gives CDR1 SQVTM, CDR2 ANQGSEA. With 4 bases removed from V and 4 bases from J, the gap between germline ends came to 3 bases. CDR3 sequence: CSVAADTQYF. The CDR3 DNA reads TGCAGCGTTGCGGCAGATACGCAGTATTTT.

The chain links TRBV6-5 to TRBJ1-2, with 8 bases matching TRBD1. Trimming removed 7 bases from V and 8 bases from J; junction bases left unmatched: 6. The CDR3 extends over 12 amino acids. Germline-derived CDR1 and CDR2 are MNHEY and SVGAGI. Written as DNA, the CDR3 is TGTGCCAGCACCAGGGGGCTAGGGGGCTACACCTTC. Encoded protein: CASTRGLGGYTF.

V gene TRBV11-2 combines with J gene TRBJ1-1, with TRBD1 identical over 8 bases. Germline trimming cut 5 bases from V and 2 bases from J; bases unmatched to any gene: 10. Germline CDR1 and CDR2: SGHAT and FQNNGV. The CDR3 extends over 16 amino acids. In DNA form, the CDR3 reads TGTGCCAGCAGCCCCGCCCCGGGACAGGCCAACACTGAAGCTTTCTTT. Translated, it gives CASSPAPGQANTEAFF. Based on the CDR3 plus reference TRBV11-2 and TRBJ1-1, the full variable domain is EAGVAQSPRYKIIEKRQSVAFWCNPISGHATLYWYQQILGQGPKLLIQFQNNGVVDDSQLPKDRFSAERLKGVDSTLKIQPAKLEDSAVYLCASSPAPGQANTEAFFGQGTRLTVV.

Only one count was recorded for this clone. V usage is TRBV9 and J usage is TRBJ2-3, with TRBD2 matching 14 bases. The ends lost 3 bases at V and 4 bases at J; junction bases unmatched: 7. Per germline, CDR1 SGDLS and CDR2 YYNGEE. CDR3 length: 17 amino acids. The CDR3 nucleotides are TGTGCCAGCAGCGGGTTCCCGGGACTAGCGGGAGCAGATACGCAGTATTTT. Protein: CASSGFPGLAGADTQYF.

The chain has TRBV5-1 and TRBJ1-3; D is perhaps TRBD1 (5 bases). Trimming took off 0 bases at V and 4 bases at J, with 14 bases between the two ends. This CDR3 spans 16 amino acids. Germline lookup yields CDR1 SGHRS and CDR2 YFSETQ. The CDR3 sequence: CASSLDRSQGGNTIYF. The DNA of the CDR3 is TGCGCCAGCAGCTTGGACCGGTCCCAGGGAGGAAACACCATATATTTT.

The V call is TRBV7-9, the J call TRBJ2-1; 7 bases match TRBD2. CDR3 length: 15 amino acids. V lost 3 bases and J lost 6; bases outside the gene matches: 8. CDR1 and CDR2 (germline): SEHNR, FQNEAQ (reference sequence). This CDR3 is CASSFSELASNEQFF. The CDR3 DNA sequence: TGTGCCAGCAGCTTCAGCGAACTAGCGAGCAATGAGCAGTTCTTC.

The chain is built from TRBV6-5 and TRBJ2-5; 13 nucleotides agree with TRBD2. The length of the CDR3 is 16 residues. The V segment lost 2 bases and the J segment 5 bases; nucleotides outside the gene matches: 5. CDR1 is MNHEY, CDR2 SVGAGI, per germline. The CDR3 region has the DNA TGTGCCAGCAGTTACGGGACTAGCGGGGCGGGGGAGACCCAGTACTTC. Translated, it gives CASSYGTSGAGETQYF.

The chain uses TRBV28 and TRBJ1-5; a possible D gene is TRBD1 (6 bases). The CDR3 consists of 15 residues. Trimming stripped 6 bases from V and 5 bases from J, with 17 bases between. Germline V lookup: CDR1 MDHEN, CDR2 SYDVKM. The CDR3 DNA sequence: TGTGCCAGCAGCGCCCAACGAGGGGGTCATCAGCCCCAGCATTTT. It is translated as CASSAQRGGHQPQHF.

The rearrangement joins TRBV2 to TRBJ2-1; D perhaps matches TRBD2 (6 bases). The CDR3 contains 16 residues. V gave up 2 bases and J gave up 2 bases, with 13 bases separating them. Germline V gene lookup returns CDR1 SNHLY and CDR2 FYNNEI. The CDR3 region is CASSEFGGEPYNEQFF. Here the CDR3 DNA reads TGTGCCAGCAGTGAATTCGGCGGGGAACCCTACAATGAGCAGTTCTTC.

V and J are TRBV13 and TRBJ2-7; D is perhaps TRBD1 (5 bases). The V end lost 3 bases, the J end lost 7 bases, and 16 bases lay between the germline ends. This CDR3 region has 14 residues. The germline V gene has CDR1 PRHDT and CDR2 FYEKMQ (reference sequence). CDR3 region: CASSLLYQGGEQYF. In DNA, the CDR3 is TGTGCCAGCAGCTTGTTATATCAGGGTGGAGAGCAGTACTTC.

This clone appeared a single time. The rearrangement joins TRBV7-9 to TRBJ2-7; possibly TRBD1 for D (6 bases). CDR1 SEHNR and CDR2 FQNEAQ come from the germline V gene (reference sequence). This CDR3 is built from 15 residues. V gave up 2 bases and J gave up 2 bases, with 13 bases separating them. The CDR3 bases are TGTGCCAGCAGCTTATCACAGGGAGCTGCCTACGAGCAGTACTTC. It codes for CASSLSQGAAYEQYF. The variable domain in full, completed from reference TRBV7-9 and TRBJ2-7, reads DTGVSQNPRHKITKRGQNVTFRCDPISEHNRLYWYRQTLGQGPEFLTYFQNEAQLEKSRLLSDRFSAERPKGSFSTLEIQRTEQGDSAMYLCASSLSQGAAYEQYFGPGTRLTVT.

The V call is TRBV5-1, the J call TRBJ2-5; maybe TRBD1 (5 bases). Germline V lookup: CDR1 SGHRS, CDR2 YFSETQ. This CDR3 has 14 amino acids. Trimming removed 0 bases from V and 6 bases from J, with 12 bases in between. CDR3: CASSLESGKKTQYF. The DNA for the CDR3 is TGCGCCAGCAGCTTGGAGTCAGGGAAGAAGACCCAGTACTTC.

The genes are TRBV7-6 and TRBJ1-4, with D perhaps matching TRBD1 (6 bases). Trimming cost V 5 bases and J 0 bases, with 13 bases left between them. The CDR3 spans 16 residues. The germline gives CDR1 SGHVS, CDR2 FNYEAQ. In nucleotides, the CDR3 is TGTGCCAGCAGCCGGGGACACTACGCAACTAATGAAAAACTGTTTTTT. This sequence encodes CASSRGHYATNEKLFF.

The CDR3 nucleotides are TGTGCCAGCAGCTTAAGAGGCCGCTCGGGATCATCGGAGCCCCAGCATTTT. Translating it yields CASSLRGRSGSSEPQHF. The chain carries TRBV7-2 and TRBJ1-5; no clear D gene. This CDR3 comprises 17 residues. CDR1 is SGHTA, CDR2 FQGNSA, per germline. The V gene lost 2 bases and the J gene lost 8 bases, with 22 bases spanning the gap.

This CDR3 reads CASSLDRSNQPQHF. The CDR3 DNA follows: TGTGCCAGCAGTCTGGACAGAAGCAATCAGCCCCAGCATTTT. The V gene is TRBV6-6, the J gene TRBJ1-5; D might be TRBD1 (6 bases). Trimming took off 5 bases at V and 1 base at J, with 9 bases between the two ends. The CDR3 totals 14 residues. Germline lookup yields CDR1 MNHNY and CDR2 SVGAGI (reference sequence).

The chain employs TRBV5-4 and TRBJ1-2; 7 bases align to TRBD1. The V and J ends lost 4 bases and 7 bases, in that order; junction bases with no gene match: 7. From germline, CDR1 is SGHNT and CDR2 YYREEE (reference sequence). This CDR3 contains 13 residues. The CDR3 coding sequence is TGTGCCAGCAGCCGGGGGACAGAAAGTGGCTACACCTTC. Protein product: CASSRGTESGYTF. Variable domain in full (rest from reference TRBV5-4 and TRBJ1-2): ETGVTQSPTHLIKTRGQQVTLRCSSQSGHNTVSWYQQALGQGPQFIFQYYREEENGRGNFPPRFSGLQFPNYSSELNVNALELDDSALYLCASSRGTESGYTFGSGTRLTVV.

CDR3 coding DNA: TGTGCCAGCTCACCACTCACAGCCCAAGAGACCCAGTACTTC. Amino acids: CASSPLTAQETQYF. The chain links TRBV18 to TRBJ2-5; D remains ambiguous. Germline V lookup: CDR1 KGHSH, CDR2 LQKENI. The V end was cut by 1 base, the J end by 1 base, with 7 bases between. This CDR3 has 14 residues.

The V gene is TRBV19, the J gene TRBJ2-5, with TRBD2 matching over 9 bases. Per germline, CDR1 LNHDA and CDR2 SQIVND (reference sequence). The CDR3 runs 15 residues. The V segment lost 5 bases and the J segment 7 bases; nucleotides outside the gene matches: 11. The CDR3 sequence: CASSSRLAAGGTQYF. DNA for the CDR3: TGTGCCAGTAGTTCTCGACTAGCGGCGGGGGGGACCCAGTACTTC. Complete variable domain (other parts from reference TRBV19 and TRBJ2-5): DGGITQSPKYLFRKEGQNVTLSCEQNLNHDAMYWYRQDPGQGLRLIYYSQIVNDFQKGDIAEGYSVSREKKESFPLTVTSAQKNPTAFYLCASSSRLAAGGTQYFGPGTRLLVL.

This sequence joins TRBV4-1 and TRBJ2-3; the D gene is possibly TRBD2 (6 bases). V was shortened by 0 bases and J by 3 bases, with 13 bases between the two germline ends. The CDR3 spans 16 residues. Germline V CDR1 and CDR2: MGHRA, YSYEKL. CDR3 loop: CASSQDGAGNTDTQYF. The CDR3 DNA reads TGCGCCAGCAGCCAAGATGGAGCGGGCAATACAGATACGCAGTATTTT.

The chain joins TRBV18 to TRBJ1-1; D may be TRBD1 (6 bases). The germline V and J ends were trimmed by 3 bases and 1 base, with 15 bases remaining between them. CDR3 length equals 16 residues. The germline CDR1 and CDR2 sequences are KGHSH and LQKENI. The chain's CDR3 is CASSPPGGAKNTEAFF. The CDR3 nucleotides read TGTGCCAGCTCACCTCCGGGGGGCGCGAAGAACACTGAAGCTTTCTTT.

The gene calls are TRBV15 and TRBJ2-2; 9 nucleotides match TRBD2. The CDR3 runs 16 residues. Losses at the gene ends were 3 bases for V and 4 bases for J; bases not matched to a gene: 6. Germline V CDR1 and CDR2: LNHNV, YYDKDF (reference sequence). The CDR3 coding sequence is TGTGCCACCAGCAGCACTAGCGGGCCTACCACCGGGGAGCTGTTTTTT. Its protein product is CATSSTSGPTTGELFF.

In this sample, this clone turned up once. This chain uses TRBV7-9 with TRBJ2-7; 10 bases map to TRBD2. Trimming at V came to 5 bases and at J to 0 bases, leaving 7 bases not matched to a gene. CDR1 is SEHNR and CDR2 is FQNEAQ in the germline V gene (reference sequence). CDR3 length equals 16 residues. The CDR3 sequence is CASSLKLAGRSYEQYF. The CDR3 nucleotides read TGTGCCAGCAGCCTAAAACTAGCGGGACGCTCCTACGAGCAGTACTTC.

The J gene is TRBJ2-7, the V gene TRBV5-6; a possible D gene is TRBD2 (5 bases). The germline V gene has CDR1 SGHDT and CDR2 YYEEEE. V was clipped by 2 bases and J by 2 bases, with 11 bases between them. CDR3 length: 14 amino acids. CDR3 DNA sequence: TGTGCCAGCAGCTTAAGGACTCCTCCCTACGAGCAGTACTTC. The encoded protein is CASSLRTPPYEQYF.

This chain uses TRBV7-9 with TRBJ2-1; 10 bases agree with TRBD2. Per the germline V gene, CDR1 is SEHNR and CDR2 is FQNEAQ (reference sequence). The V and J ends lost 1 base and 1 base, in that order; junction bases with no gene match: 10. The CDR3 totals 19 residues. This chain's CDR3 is CASSLGILAGRGSYNEQFF. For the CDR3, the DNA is TGTGCCAGCAGCTTAGGGATACTAGCGGGACGGGGTTCCTACAATGAGCAGTTCTTC.

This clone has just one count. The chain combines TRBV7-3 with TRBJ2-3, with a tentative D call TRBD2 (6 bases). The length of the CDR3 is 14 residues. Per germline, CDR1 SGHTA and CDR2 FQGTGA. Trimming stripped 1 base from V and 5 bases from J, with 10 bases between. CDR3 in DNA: TGTGCCAGCAGCTTAAGGGCGGGAAAAGATACGCAGTATTTT. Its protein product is CASSLRAGKDTQYF. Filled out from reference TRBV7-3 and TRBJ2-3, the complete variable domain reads GAGVSQTPSNKVTEKGKYVELRCDPISGHTALYWYRQSLGQGPEFLIYFQGTGAADDSGLPNDRFFAVRPEGSVSTLKIQRTERGDSAVYLCASSLRAGKDTQYFGPGTRLTVL.

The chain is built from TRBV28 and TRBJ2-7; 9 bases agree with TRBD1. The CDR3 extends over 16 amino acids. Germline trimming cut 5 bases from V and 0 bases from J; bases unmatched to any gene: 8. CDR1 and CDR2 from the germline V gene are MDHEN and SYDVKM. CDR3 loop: CASSGTGWKSSYEQYF. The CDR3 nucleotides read TGTGCCAGCAGTGGGACAGGGTGGAAGAGCTCCTACGAGCAGTACTTC.

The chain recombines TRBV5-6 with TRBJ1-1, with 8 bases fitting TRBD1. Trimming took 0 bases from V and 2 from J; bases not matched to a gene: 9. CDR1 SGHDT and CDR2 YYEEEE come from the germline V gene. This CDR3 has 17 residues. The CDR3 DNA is TGTGCCAGCAGCTTGGGAAATCCAGGGGGCTTTAACACTGAAGCTTTCTTT. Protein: CASSLGNPGGFNTEAFF.